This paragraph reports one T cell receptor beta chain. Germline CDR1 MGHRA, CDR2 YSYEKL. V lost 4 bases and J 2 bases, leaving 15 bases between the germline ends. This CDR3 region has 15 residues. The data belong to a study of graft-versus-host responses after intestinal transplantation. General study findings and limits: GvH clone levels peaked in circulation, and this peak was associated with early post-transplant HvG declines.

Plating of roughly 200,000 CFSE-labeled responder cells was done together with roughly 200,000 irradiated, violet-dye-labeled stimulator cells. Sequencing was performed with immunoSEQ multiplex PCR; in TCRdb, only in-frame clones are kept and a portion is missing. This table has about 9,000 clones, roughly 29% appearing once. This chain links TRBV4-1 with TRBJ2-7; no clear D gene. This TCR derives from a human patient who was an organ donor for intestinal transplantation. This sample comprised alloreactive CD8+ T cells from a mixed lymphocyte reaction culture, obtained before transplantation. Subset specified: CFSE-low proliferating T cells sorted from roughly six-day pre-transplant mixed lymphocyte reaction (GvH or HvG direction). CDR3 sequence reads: CASSPTRVGTYEQYF. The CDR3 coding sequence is TGCGCCAGCAGCCCAACCCGAGTAGGGACCTACGAGCAGTACTTC.